This T cell receptor beta chain was observed in a study of shared clonotypes between healthy human individuals. Data came from immunoSEQ multiplex PCR; TCRdb stores just in-frame clones and leaves some out. The sample records about 2,500,000 clones, about 92% being singletons. Trimming stripped 4 bases from V and 5 bases from J, with 18 bases between. This CDR3 contains 15 residues. Germline CDR1 reads SGHRS; CDR2 reads YFSETQ. Broader study findings: A handful of donors shared approximately 5% of their naive CD4 clonotypes. Large depth notwithstanding, sorted-subset sequencing proved incomplete by rarefaction.

With regard to this clone: No antigen is known for it.

The study enrolled healthy HIV-negative adults without recent acute infections or vaccinations as donors. The chain employs TRBV5-1 and TRBJ1-1; possible D gene TRBD1, 5 bases. The specimen sequenced was naive CD4+ T cells sorted from blood. Stated subset: CD45RA+ positively selected. The source is a man aged 18 to 30 in good health. The CDR3 bases are TGCGCCAGCAGCCGGGGGTTGGGGATCGAAACTGAAGCTTTCTTT. It is translated as CASSRGLGIETEAFF. The complete variable domain, with remaining parts taken from reference TRBV5-1 and TRBJ1-1, reads KAGVTQTPRYLIKTRGQQVTLSCSPISGHRSVSWYQQTPGQGLQFLFEYFSETQRNKGNFPGRFSGRQFSNSRSEMNVSTLELGDSALYLCASSRGLGIETEAFFGQGTRLTVV.